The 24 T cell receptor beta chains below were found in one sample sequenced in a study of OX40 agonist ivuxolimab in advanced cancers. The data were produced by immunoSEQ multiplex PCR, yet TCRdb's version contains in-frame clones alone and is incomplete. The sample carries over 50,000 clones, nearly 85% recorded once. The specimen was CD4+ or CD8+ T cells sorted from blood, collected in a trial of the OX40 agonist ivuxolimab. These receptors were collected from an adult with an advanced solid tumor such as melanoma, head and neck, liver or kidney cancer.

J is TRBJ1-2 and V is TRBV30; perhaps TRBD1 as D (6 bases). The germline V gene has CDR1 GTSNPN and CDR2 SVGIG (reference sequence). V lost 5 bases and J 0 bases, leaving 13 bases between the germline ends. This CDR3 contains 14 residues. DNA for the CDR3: TGTGCCTGGTCCCGGGACACGCCTAACTATGGCTACACCTTC. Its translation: CAWSRDTPNYGYTF. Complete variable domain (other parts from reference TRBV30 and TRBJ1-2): SQTIHQWPATLVQPVGSPLSLECTVEGTSNPNLYWYRQAAGRGLQLLFYSVGIGQISSEVPQNLSASRPQDRQFILSSKKLLLSDSGFYLCAWSRDTPNYGYTFGSGTRLTVV.

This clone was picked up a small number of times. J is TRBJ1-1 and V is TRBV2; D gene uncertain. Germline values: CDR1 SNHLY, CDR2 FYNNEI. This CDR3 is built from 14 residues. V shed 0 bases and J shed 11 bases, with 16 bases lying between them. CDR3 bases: TGTGCCAGCAGTGAAGCCCTGCGGGGTTTTACGGCTTTCTTT. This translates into CASSEALRGFTAFF.

CDR3 DNA sequence: TGTGCCAGCAGCGCCTACAGGGGACGAACTAATGAAAAACTGTTTTTT. This sequence encodes CASSAYRGRTNEKLFF. The chain links TRBV7-3 to TRBJ1-4; TRBD1 matches at 7 bases. Germline V gives CDR1 SGHTA, CDR2 FQGTGA. J gave up 1 base and V 5 bases, and 7 bases lay outside the gene matches. The CDR3 extends over 16 amino acids.

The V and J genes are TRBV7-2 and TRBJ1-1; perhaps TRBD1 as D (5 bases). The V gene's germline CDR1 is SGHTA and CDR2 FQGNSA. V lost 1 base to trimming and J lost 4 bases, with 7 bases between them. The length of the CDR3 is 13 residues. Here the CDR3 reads CASSLGGFTEAFF. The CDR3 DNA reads TGTGCCAGCAGCTTAGGGGGGTTCACTGAAGCTTTCTTT.

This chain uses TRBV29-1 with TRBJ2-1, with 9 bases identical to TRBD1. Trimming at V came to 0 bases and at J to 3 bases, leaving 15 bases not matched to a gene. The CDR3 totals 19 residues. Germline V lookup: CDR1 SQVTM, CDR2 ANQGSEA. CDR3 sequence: CSVEDHVGVTGGSYNEQFF. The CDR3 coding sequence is TGCAGCGTTGAAGATCATGTAGGGGTAACAGGGGGCAGCTACAATGAGCAGTTCTTC.

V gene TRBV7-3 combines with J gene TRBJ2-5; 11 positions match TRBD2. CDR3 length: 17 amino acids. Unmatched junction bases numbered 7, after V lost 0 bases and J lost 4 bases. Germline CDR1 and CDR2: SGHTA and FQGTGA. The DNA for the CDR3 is TGTGCCAGCAGCTTAACAATAGCGGGGGGGCCGAGAGAGACCCAGTACTTC. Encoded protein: CASSLTIAGGPRETQYF.

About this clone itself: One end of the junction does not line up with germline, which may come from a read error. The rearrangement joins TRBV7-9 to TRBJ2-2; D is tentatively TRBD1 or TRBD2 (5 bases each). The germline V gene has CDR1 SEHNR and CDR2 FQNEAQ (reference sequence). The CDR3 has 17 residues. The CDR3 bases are TGTGCCAGCAGCGCGGCAACTAGGCAGCTGGGGACCGGGGAGCTGCTTTTT. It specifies CASSAATRQLGTGELLF.

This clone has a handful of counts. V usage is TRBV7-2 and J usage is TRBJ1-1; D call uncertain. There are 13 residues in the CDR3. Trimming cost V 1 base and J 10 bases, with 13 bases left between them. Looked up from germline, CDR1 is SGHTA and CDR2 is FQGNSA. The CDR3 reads CASSLVEVPGAFF. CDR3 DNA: TGTGCCAGCAGCTTAGTGGAGGTCCCCGGAGCTTTCTTT.

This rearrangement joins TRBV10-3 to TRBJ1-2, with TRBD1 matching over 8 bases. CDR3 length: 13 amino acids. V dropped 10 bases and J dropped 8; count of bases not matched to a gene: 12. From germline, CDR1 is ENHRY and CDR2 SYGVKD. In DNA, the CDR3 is TGTGCCAGCAGGATGGACAGGGTTGGCGGCTACACCTTC. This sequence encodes CASRMDRVGGYTF.

The CDR3 sequence is CASSRQGATTDTQYF. In DNA form, the CDR3 reads TGTGCCAGCAGCAGACAGGGGGCCACCACAGATACGCAGTATTTT. This chain joins TRBV13 and TRBJ2-3, with 10 bases aligning to TRBD1. Germline CDR1 is PRHDT and CDR2 is FYEKMQ (reference sequence). The V and J ends lost 5 bases and 2 bases, in that order; junction bases with no gene match: 4. The CDR3 has 15 amino acids.

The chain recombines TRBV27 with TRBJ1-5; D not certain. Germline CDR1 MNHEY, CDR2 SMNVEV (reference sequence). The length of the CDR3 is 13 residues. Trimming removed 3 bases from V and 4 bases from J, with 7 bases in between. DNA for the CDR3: TGTGCCAGCAGTTTTAAGGAGAATCAGCCCCAGCATTTT. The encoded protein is CASSFKENQPQHF.

The CDR3 reads CASSHRGQEYEQYF. Written as DNA, the CDR3 is TGTGCCAGCAGCCATCGAGGGCAAGAATACGAGCAGTACTTC. The V gene is TRBV7-2, the J gene TRBJ2-7, with D perhaps matching TRBD2 (5 bases). The V end was cut by 5 bases, the J end by 4 bases, with 15 bases between. The CDR3 runs 14 residues. CDR1 is SGHTA, CDR2 FQGNSA, per germline.

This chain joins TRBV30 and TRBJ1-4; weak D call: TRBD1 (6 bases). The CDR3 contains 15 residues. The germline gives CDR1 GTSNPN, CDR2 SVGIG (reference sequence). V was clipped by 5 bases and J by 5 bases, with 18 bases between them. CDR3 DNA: TGTGCCTGGGGGAAGGGCAGGGGATCCAATGAAAAACTGTTTTTT. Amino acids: CAWGKGRGSNEKLFF.

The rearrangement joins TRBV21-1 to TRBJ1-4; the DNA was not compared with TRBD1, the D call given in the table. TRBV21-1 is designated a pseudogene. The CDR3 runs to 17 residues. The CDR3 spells CASSKRPMGHHGEKLFF. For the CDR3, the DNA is TGTGCCAGCAGCAAACGGCCGATGGGGCACCATGGCGAAAAACTGTTTTTT.

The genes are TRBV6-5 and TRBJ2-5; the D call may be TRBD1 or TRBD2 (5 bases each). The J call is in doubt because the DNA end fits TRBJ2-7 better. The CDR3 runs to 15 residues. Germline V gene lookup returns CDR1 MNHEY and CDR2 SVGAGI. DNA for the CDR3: TGTGCCAGCGAATTTACAAGCCGAGGGGCCTACGAGCAGTACTTC. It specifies CASEFTSRGAYEQYF.

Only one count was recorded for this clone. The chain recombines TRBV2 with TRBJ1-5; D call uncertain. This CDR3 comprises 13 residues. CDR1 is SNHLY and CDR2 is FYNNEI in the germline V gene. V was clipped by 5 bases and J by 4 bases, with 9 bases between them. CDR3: CASSRQLNQPQHF. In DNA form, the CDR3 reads TGTGCCAGCAGTCGGCAGCTGAATCAGCCCCAGCATTTT.

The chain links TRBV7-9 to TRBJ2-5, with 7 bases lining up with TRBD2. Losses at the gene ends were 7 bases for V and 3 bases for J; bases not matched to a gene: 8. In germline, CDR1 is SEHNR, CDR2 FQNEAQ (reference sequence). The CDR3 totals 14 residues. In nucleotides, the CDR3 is TGTGCCAGCAAGCCTCGGGGGGACGAAGAGACCCAGTACTTC. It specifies CASKPRGDEETQYF.

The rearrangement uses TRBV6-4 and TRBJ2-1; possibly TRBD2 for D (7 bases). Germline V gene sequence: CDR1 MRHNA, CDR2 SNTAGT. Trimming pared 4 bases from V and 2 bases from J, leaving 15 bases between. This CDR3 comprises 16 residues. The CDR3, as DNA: TGTGCCAGCAGTGGACAGCCGGGGGGCCCCTACAATGAGCAGTTCTTC. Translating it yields CASSGQPGGPYNEQFF.

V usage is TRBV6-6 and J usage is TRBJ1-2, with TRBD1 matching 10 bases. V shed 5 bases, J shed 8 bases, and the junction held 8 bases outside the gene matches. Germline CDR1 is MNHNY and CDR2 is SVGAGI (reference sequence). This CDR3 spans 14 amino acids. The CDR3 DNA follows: TGTGCCAGCAGTCAACCGACAGGGGGCGACGGCTACACCTTC. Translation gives CASSQPTGGDGYTF.

CDR3 amino acids: CASSLYSTSGATYEQYF. The CDR3 DNA sequence: TGTGCCAGTAGTCTTTACTCCACTAGCGGGGCGACCTACGAGCAGTACTTC. The V call is TRBV19, the J call TRBJ2-7; TRBD2 matches 10 bases. Trimming took 5 bases from V and 2 from J; bases not matched to a gene: 12. This CDR3 spans 17 amino acids. Germline V lookup: CDR1 LNHDA, CDR2 SQIVND (reference sequence).

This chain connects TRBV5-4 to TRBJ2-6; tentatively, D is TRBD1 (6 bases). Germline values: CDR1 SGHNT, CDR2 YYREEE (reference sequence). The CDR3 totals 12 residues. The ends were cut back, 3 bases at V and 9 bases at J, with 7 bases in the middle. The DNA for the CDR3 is TGTGCCAGCAGCTGGGACAACAACGTCCTGACTTTC. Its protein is CASSWDNNVLTF.

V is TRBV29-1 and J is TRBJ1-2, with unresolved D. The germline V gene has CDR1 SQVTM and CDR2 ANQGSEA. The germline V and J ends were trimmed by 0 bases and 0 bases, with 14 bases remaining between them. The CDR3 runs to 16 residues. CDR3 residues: CSVEDVGITANYGYTF. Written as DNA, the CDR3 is TGCAGCGTTGAAGATGTTGGAATAACAGCTAACTATGGCTACACCTTC.

In nucleotides, the CDR3 is TGTGCCATCAGTGAGACAGGGCTTGGCAATCAGCCCCAGCATTTT. This sequence encodes CAISETGLGNQPQHF. V and J are TRBV10-3 and TRBJ1-5; perhaps TRBD1 as D (6 bases). Trimming left V 2 bases short and J 2 bases short, with 10 bases between. CDR1 and CDR2 from the germline V gene are ENHRY and SYGVKD. The CDR3 has 15 residues.

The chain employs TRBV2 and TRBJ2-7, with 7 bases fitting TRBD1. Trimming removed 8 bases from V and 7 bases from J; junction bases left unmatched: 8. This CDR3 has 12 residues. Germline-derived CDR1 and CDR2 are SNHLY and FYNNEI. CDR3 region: CASGDSLGEQYF. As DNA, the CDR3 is TGTGCCAGCGGGGACAGTCTGGGGGAGCAGTACTTC.